The 27 T cell receptor beta chains given below trace back to one sample, sequenced in a study of blood T cell repertoires in COVID-19. Some clones are missing from TCRdb's copy, which holds only in-frame ones; the method was immunoSEQ multiplex PCR. Of fewer than 150,000 clones listed, more than 75% are singletons. Sequenced: peripheral blood. The receptors stem from a woman aged 65 to 85 with acute or convalescent COVID-19.

The chain combines TRBV2 with TRBJ1-5; D may be TRBD1 (5 bases). Germline V gene sequence: CDR1 SNHLY, CDR2 FYNNEI. This CDR3 contains 14 residues. V lost 3 bases and J 5 bases, leaving 11 bases between the germline ends. The CDR3 coding sequence is TGTGCCAGCAGTGAGTGGACACCGGATCAGCCCCAGCATTTT. Translated, it gives CASSEWTPDQPQHF.

The gene calls are TRBV6-5 and TRBJ1-6; the D gene is possibly TRBD1 (5 bases). The V end was cut by 11 bases, the J end by 4 bases, with 18 bases between. The CDR3 contains 15 residues. Per the germline V gene, CDR1 is MNHEY and CDR2 is SVGAGI. CDR3 bases: TGTGCCGCCTCGGCGGGGCGCACGTATAATTCACCCCTCCACTTT. It is translated as CAASAGRTYNSPLHF.

In nucleotides, the CDR3 is TGTGCCAGCTCACCACCCAACAGGGTACTGACAGATACGCAGTATTTT. This codes for CASSPPNRVLTDTQYF. The chain carries TRBV18 and TRBJ2-3; a possible D gene is TRBD1 (6 bases). The CDR3 consists of 16 residues. The germline V gene has CDR1 KGHSH and CDR2 LQKENI. The V end lost 0 bases, the J end lost 3 bases, and 13 bases lay between the germline ends. Together with reference TRBV18 and TRBJ2-3, the CDR3 gives the full variable domain: NAGVMQNPRHLVRRRGQEARLRCSPMKGHSHVYWYRQLPEEGLKFMVYLQKENIIDESGMPKERFSAEFPKEGPSILRIQQVVRGDSAAYFCASSPPNRVLTDTQYFGPGTRLTVL.

The V and J genes are TRBV5-4 and TRBJ1-2; TRBD1 might be the D (6 bases). V was shortened by 1 base and J by 1 base, with 11 bases between the two germline ends. The CDR3 spans 15 residues. CDR1 and CDR2 (germline): SGHNT, YYREEE (reference sequence). CDR3 DNA: TGTGCCAGCAGCTTGCCCGACAGGTATAACTATGGCTACACCTTC. Its protein is CASSLPDRYNYGYTF.

V and J are TRBV18 and TRBJ1-1, with D possibly being TRBD1 (6 bases). The CDR3 contains 14 residues. Trimming cost V 3 bases and J 3 bases, with 11 bases left between them. Germline lookup yields CDR1 KGHSH and CDR2 LQKENI. As DNA, the CDR3 is TGTGCCAGCTCACCTTCCGGACAGTACACTGAAGCTTTCTTT. Translated: CASSPSGQYTEAFF.

This rearrangement joins TRBV28 to TRBJ2-1, with D tentatively TRBD2 (7 bases). The CDR3 has 16 residues. CDR1 and CDR2 (germline): MDHEN, SYDVKM. V gave up 4 bases and J gave up 7 bases, with 20 bases separating them. CDR3 DNA sequence: TGTGCCAGCAGTTCCCCATGGGGGGGCCCGGTTAATGAGCAGTTCTTC. It yields the protein CASSSPWGGPVNEQFF.

The rearrangement uses TRBV4-1 and TRBJ1-2, with D tentatively TRBD1 (5 bases). The germline gives CDR1 MGHRA, CDR2 YSYEKL. Between the trimmed V and J ends, which lost 2 bases and 2 bases, there was a span of 15 bases. CDR3 length: 16 residues. The DNA of the CDR3 is TGCGCCAGCAGCCAAACCACCGGGCCAGGGAACTATGGCTACACCTTC. This gives the protein CASSQTTGPGNYGYTF.

The chain uses TRBV11-2 and TRBJ2-1; 8 nucleotides align to TRBD2. Germline V lookup: CDR1 SGHAT, CDR2 FQNNGV. The CDR3 consists of 15 residues. V shed 2 bases and J 3 bases; nucleotides not matched to a gene: 3. CDR3 sequence reads: CASSLSGGRYNEQFF. CDR3 coding DNA: TGTGCCAGCAGCTTAAGCGGGGGCCGCTACAATGAGCAGTTCTTC. The full variable domain, rest sourced from reference TRBV11-2 and TRBJ2-1, is EAGVAQSPRYKIIEKRQSVAFWCNPISGHATLYWYQQILGQGPKLLIQFQNNGVVDDSQLPKDRFSAERLKGVDSTLKIQPAKLEDSAVYLCASSLSGGRYNEQFFGPGTRLTVL.

This clone came up a few times. The CDR3 reads CASLRPRGEVGTDTQYF. The CDR3 DNA follows: TGTGCCAGCTTGAGGCCCCGGGGGGAGGTCGGCACAGATACGCAGTATTTT. J is TRBJ2-3 and V is TRBV7-9; 7 bases map to TRBD2. CDR1 and CDR2 (germline): SEHNR, FQNEAQ (reference sequence). The J segment lost 1 base and the V segment lost 8 bases, leaving 15 bases of the junction unmatched. This CDR3 has 17 amino acids.

The chain recombines TRBV21-1 with TRBJ2-7; the table's D call, TRBD1, has no DNA check behind it. TRBV21-1 is described as a pseudogene. This CDR3 spans 16 amino acids. CDR3 DNA sequence: TGTGCCAGCAGCACCCTACCCCCGACAGAAAATTACGAGCAGTACTTC. Translated, it gives CASSTLPPTENYEQYF.

This clone is a singleton in its sample. The gene calls are TRBV10-3 and TRBJ2-5; maybe TRBD1 (6 bases). Germline values: CDR1 ENHRY, CDR2 SYGVKD. CDR3 size: 15 residues. Trimming removed 11 bases from V and 2 bases from J, with 21 bases in between. CDR3 loop: CASSGDTPSQETQYF. CDR3 nucleotide sequence: TGTGCCTCTTCCGGGGACACCCCATCGCAAGAGACCCAGTACTTC.

The V gene is TRBV18, the J gene TRBJ1-1; perhaps TRBD1 as D (5 bases). The germline V gene has CDR1 KGHSH and CDR2 LQKENI. V shed 1 base and J shed 2 bases, with 14 bases lying between them. This CDR3 is built from 16 residues. As DNA, the CDR3 is TGTGCCAGCTCACCACAAGGGGCAGGGACTAACACTGAAGCTTTCTTT. Residues: CASSPQGAGTNTEAFF. Together with reference TRBV18 and TRBJ1-1, the CDR3 gives the full variable domain: NAGVMQNPRHLVRRRGQEARLRCSPMKGHSHVYWYRQLPEEGLKFMVYLQKENIIDESGMPKERFSAEFPKEGPSILRIQQVVRGDSAAYFCASSPQGAGTNTEAFFGQGTRLTVV.

The V gene is TRBV4-1, the J gene TRBJ2-1; D is uncertain. This CDR3 spans 16 amino acids. Germline assignment: CDR1 MGHRA and CDR2 YSYEKL. V was pared by 1 base and J by 0 bases, with 10 bases between. For the CDR3, the DNA is TGCGCCAGCAGCCAAGGAGTAGCCCGCTCCTACAATGAGCAGTTCTTC. It is translated as CASSQGVARSYNEQFF.

The chain employs TRBV9 and TRBJ2-3; no definite D call. V lost 0 bases to trimming and J lost 2 bases, with 4 bases between them. Germline loops: CDR1 SGDLS, CDR2 YYNGEE. The CDR3 consists of 13 residues. CDR3 nucleotides: TGTGCCAGCAGCGTAGATATCACAGATACGCAGTATTTT. Residues: CASSVDITDTQYF.

This chain's CDR3 is CASSPDSQETQYF. The CDR3 DNA reads TGTGCCAGCAGCCCGGACTCCCAAGAGACCCAGTACTTC. This rearrangement joins TRBV11-3 to TRBJ2-5; D might be TRBD2 (5 bases). V was pared by 5 bases and J by 1 base, with 8 bases between. The CDR3 length is 13 residues. Per germline, CDR1 SGHNT and CDR2 YENEEA.

This chain uses TRBV29-1 with TRBJ1-4; 8 bases fit TRBD1. This CDR3 contains 13 residues. The germline V gene has CDR1 SQVTM and CDR2 ANQGSEA. The trim removed 3 bases at V and 7 bases at J, leaving 4 bases unmatched. The CDR3: CSVEAGGFEKLFF. The CDR3 region has the DNA TGCAGCGTTGAGGCAGGGGGCTTTGAAAAACTGTTTTTT.

This clone was observed a single time. The rearrangement links TRBV28 to TRBJ1-3; 7 positions match TRBD1. Germline CDR1 MDHEN, CDR2 SYDVKM. Trimming removed 1 base from V and 7 bases from J; junction bases left unmatched: 7. The CDR3 loop spans 15 amino acids. The CDR3 loop reads CASSLSEQGRNTIYF. In DNA form, the CDR3 reads TGTGCCAGCAGTTTATCCGAACAGGGGAGGAACACCATATATTTT.

J is TRBJ1-1 and V is TRBV3-1 (or the pseudogene TRBV3-2); the D gene is possibly TRBD1 (6 bases). The germline V gene encodes CDR1 LGHDT and CDR2 YNNKEL (reference sequence). The length of the CDR3 is 12 residues. Trimming took off 8 bases at V and 7 bases at J, with 14 bases between the two ends. CDR3 sequence (DNA): TGTGCCAGCGGACAACTCAGGGGTGAAGCTTTCTTT. Residues: CASGQLRGEAFF.

The chain links TRBV3-1 (or the pseudogene TRBV3-2) to TRBJ1-2; TRBD1 matches at 7 bases. The CDR3 totals 16 residues. J lost 7 bases, V lost 4 bases, and 15 bases had no gene match. Germline CDR1 LGHDT, CDR2 YNNKEL (reference sequence). The CDR3 DNA follows: TGTGCCAGCAGCCTCCTCACGACAGGGCTGGAGGGTGGCTACACCTTC. Its translation is CASSLLTTGLEGGYTF.

This sequence joins TRBV18 and TRBJ2-3; D remains ambiguous. Germline V gene sequence: CDR1 KGHSH, CDR2 LQKENI. This CDR3 contains 15 residues. Trimming removed 3 bases at V and 6 bases at J, with 16 bases between. The CDR3 nucleotides read TGTGCCAGCTCACCTTTTGCGGATATAATGGATACGCAGTATTTT. Its translation: CASSPFADIMDTQYF.

The J gene is TRBJ2-7, the V gene TRBV12-5; D is perhaps TRBD2 (6 bases). This CDR3 is built from 12 residues. Deletions cut 1 base from V and 7 bases from J, with 8 bases between. Germline V gene lookup returns CDR1 LGHNT and CDR2 FRNRAP. In nucleotides, the CDR3 is TGTGCTAGTGGTTTGGATGCGGGAGAGCAGTACTTC. Translated, it gives CASGLDAGEQYF.

This clone has just a few counts. V usage is TRBV5-1 and J usage is TRBJ2-3; 11 positions match TRBD2. J was trimmed by 2 bases and V by 2 bases; bases with no gene match: 4. The length of the CDR3 is 16 residues. Looked up from germline, CDR1 is SGHRS and CDR2 is YFSETQ. Here the CDR3 reads CASSFGSGGATDTQYF. For the CDR3, the DNA is TGCGCCAGCAGCTTCGGTAGCGGGGGGGCCACAGATACGCAGTATTTT.

This chain uses TRBV29-1 with TRBJ1-2; D not resolved. The CDR3 spans 13 residues. CDR1 is SQVTM, CDR2 ANQGSEA, per germline. V dropped 6 bases and J dropped 3 bases, with 14 bases sitting between them. The CDR3 here is CSVSSRADYGYTF. The DNA of the CDR3 is TGCAGCGTGTCGTCGAGGGCCGACTATGGCTACACCTTC.

The chain joins TRBV5-1 to TRBJ1-2; a possible D gene is TRBD1 (5 bases). The CDR3 has 14 residues. With 4 bases removed from V and 5 bases from J, the gap between germline ends came to 15 bases. CDR1 and CDR2 (germline): SGHRS, YFSETQ. The CDR3 here is CASSGEDTSYGYTF. CDR3 bases: TGCGCCAGCAGCGGGGAGGACACGTCTTATGGCTACACCTTC.

This clone was detected once. The V and J genes are TRBV10-1 and TRBJ2-7, with 7 bases fitting TRBD2. The CDR3 consists of 14 residues. From germline, CDR1 is WNHNN and CDR2 SYGVQD (reference sequence). Unmatched junction bases numbered 9, after V lost 4 bases and J lost 6 bases. The CDR3 DNA follows: TGCGCCAGCAGTGGAGGGACTATGTACGCCGAGCAGTACTTC. Amino acid sequence: CASSGGTMYAEQYF.

The chain couples TRBV7-9 to TRBJ2-2; 7 bases fit TRBD2. CDR3 length equals 15 residues. Germline V gives CDR1 SEHNR, CDR2 FQNEAQ (reference sequence). With V trimmed by 6 bases and J by 13 bases, 17 bases remained unmatched. CDR3 bases: TGTGCCAGCAGTCGAGGGGAGGGCCCACGGAGGAGGCTGTTTTTT. Translated: CASSRGEGPRRRLFF.

This chain joins TRBV7-6 and TRBJ2-7; 9 bases match TRBD1. CDR1 and CDR2 (germline): SGHVS, FNYEAQ. The CDR3 consists of 16 residues. V was clipped by 5 bases and J by 6 bases; unmatched bases: 14. The DNA for the CDR3 is TGTGCCAGCAGCCCCTCCACATGGACAGGGGCTGGCGAGCAGTACTTC. Its translation is CASSPSTWTGAGEQYF.